At least ten counts were recorded for the clone carrying this TCR beta chain. The data derive from a study of T cells after yellow fever vaccination. Study findings and constraints: Though it reached lower strength, the secondary response hit its peak faster, day 5 versus 15. Subsequent booster samples again held most clones from primary vaccination (96% CD4, over 80% CD8).

V dropped 5 bases and J dropped 1 base, with 16 bases sitting between them. Germline CDR1 and CDR2: DFQATT and SNEGSKA (reference sequence). The CDR3 spans 15 residues. A single record per CDR3 protein comes from TCRdb applying MiXCR to the 5' RACE reads. The sample yields 46,000 or so distinct CDR3 sequences, over 5.5% seen once. The material was PBMCs, either bulk or a sorted T-cell subset (CD4+, CD8+, memory, or dextramer-sorted; not recorded which), obtained 45 days after the yellow fever booster vaccination. The rearrangement joins TRBV20-1 to TRBJ2-3; D call uncertain. This TCR was recovered from a man under 40 who received the YFV17D yellow fever vaccine. CDR3 nucleotides: TGCAGTGCTGCAATAGCAGCCGTCGGCACAGATACGCAGTATTTT. Encoded protein: CSAAIAAVGTDTQYF.